This paragraph covers one T cell receptor (beta chain) sequence. Germline CDR1 is MDHEN and CDR2 is SYDVKM. Trimming removed 2 bases at V and 5 bases at J, with 9 bases between. CDR3 length: 13 residues. The source of the sample is a study of blood T cell repertoires in COVID-19. In the study overall: Acute-phase and convalescent COVID-19 samples originated in the United States, Italy and Spain.

Using immunoSEQ multiplex PCR, the repertoire was profiled, and TCRdb retains in-frame clones only, with some absent. The sample records about 81,000 clones, about nine tenths being singletons. The TCR sequence derives from a woman aged 50 to 65 in a cohort sampled during active COVID-19. The material sequenced was peripheral blood. This chain uses TRBV28 with TRBJ1-2; D gene ambiguous. CDR3 bases: TGTGCCAGCAGTTTAAAGCGCAATTATGGCTACACCTTC. Its protein is CASSLKRNYGYTF.